This TCR beta chain was sequenced for a study of regulatory T cells in long-lasting Graves disease. This clonotype showed up many times. Building of the TCR beta libraries involved iRepertoire HTBI primers and Arm-PCR of CDR3 regions. TCRdb re-derived calls from the multiplex PCR reads in MiXCR, one entry per CDR3 protein. Counted here are 350,000 to 400,000 distinct CDR3 sequences, 15% to 20% occurring once; the ten biggest clones make up around 20%. This sample's time point: newly diagnosed GD, antithyroid drugs for less than 3 months. PBMC-extracted RNA yielded the TCR library. Germline-derived CDR1 and CDR2 are DFQATT and SNEGSKA (reference sequence). There are 13 residues in the CDR3. Deletions cut 4 bases from V and 0 bases from J, with 7 bases between. These data are also associated with another study on T cells in Graves' hyperthyroidism and ophthalmopathy. That paper notes: For the diagnoses, clinical symptoms, serum thyroxine and TRAb, thyroid ultrasound and orbital computed tomography were used.

The V call is TRBV20-1, the J call TRBJ2-1; D is unresolved. This clonotype was sampled from a woman in her late teens or twenties with Graves disease. Material: peripheral blood mononuclear cells (PBMCs), obtained at new diagnosis, from a patient treated with antithyroid drugs. CDR3 protein: CSATTSSYNEQFF. CDR3 nucleotides: TGCAGTGCTACCACAAGCTCCTACAATGAGCAGTTCTTC.